The TCR beta chain under discussion was sequenced for a study of blood T cell repertoires in COVID-19. Looked up from germline, CDR1 is GTSNPN and CDR2 is SVGIG (reference sequence). The CDR3 contains 14 residues. The J segment lost 4 bases and the V segment lost 6 bases, leaving 11 bases of the junction unmatched. Authors' analysis steps: Amplification with reference gene primers provided the estimates of nucleated cell counts. The data were produced by immunoSEQ multiplex PCR, yet TCRdb's version contains in-frame clones alone and is incomplete. That table is the source of V, J and clone size, and D and trimming were worked out from the DNA. Here the sample spans 100,000 to 150,000 clones, roughly nine tenths being singletons. This clone has just one count.

The clonotype was recovered from a human donor in a cohort sampled during active COVID-19. The chain recombines TRBV30 with TRBJ1-2; 7 positions match TRBD1. Sequenced input: peripheral blood. Written as DNA, the CDR3 is TGTGCCTGCCCCCCAGGGGGAAGGGGCTATGGCTACACCTTC. Its translation is CACPPGGRGYGYTF.